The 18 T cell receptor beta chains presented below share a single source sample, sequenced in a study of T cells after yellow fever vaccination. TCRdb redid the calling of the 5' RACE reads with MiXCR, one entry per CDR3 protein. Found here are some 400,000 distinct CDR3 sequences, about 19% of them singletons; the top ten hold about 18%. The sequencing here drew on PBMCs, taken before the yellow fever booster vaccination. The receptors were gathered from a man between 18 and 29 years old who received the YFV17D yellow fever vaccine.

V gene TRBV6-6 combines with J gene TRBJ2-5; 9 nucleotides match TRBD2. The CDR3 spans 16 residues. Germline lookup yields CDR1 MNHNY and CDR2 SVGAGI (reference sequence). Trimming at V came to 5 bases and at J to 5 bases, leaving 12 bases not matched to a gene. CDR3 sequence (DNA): TGTGCCAGCAGTCGATTAATAGCGGGGGCCGGGGAGACCCAGTACTTC. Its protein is CASSRLIAGAGETQYF.

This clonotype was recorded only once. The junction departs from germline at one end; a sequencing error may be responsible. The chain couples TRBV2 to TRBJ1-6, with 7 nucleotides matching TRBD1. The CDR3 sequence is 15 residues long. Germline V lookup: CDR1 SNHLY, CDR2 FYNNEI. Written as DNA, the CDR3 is TGTGCCAGCATTGAAGGGGGCGTGAGTGATTCACCCCTCCACTTT. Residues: CASIEGGVSDSPLHF.

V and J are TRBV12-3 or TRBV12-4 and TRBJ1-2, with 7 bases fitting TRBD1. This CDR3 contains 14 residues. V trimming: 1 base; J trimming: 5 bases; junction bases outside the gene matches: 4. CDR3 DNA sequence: TGTGCCAGCAGTTTAGTTACAGGGGTGTATGGCTACACCTTC. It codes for CASSLVTGVYGYTF.

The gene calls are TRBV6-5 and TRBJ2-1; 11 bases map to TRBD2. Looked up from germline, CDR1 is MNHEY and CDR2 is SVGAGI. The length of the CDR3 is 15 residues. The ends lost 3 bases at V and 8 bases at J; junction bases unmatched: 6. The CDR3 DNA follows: TGTGCCAGCAGTTATACTAGCGGGGGTTTCTATGAGCAGTTCTTC. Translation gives CASSYTSGGFYEQFF.

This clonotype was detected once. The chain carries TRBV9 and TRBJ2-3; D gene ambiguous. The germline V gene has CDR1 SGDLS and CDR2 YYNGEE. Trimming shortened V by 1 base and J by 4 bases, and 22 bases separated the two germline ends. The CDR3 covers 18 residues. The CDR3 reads CASSVRYGVVGESDTQYF. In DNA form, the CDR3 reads TGTGCCAGCAGCGTAAGGTATGGAGTCGTGGGTGAATCAGATACGCAGTATTTT.

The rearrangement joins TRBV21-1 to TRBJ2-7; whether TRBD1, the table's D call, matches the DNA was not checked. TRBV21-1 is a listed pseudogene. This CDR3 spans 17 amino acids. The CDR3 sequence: CASSKNDDRDTAYEQYV. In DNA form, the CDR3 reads TGTGCCAGCAGCAAAAACGACGACCGGGACACTGCCTACGAGCAGTACGTC.

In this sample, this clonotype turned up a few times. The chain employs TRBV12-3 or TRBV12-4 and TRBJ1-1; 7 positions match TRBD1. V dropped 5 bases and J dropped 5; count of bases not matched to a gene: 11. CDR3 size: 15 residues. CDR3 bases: TGTGCCAGCAGTGCCGATACAGGGGTTGGGACTGAAGCTTTCTTT. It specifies CASSADTGVGTEAFF.

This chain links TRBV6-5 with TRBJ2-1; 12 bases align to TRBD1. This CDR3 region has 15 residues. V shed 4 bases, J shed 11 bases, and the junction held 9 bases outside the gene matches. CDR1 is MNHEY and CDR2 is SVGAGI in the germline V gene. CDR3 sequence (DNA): TGTGCCAGCAGTTCGGGACAGGGGGCTTGGTACCAGCAGTTCTTC. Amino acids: CASSSGQGAWYQQFF.

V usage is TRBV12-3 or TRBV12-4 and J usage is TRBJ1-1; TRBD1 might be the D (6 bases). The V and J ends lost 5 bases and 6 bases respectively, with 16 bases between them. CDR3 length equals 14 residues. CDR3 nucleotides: TGTGCCAGCAGTCACCTCAGGGGCGGGTCTGAAGCTTTCTTT. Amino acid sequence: CASSHLRGGSEAFF.

CDR3 nucleotide sequence: TGTGCCAGCAGTTACTCTCAATCCACAGATACGCAGTATTTT. Its protein is CASSYSQSTDTQYF. J is TRBJ2-3 and V is TRBV6-5; no firm D call. The CDR3 has 14 residues. Germline CDR1 MNHEY, CDR2 SVGAGI. Trimming removed 0 bases from V and 2 bases from J, with 6 bases in between.

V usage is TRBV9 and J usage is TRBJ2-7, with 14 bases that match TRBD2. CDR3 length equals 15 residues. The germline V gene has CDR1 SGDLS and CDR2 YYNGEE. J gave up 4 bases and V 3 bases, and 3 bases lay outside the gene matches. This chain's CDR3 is CASSAGTSGGYEQYF. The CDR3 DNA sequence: TGTGCCAGCAGCGCGGGGACTAGCGGGGGATACGAGCAGTACTTC.

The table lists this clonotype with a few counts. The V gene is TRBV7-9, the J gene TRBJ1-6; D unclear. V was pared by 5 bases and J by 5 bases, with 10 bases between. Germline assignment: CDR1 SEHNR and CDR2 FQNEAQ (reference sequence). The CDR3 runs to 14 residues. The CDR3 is CASSLDVHNSPLHF. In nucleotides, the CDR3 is TGTGCCAGCAGCCTGGACGTACATAATTCACCCCTCCACTTT.

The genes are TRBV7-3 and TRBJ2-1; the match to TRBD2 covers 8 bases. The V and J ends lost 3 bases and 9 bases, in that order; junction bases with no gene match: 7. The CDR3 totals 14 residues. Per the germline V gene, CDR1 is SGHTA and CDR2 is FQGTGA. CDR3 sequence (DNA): TGTGCCAGCAGCTTCGGACTAGCTGGCGGTGAGCAGTTCTTC. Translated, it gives CASSFGLAGGEQFF.

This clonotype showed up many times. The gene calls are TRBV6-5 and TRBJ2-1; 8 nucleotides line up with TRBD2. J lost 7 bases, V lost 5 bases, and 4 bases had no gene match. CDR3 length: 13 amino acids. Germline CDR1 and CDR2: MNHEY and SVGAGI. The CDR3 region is CASSVRGGNEQFF. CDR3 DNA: TGTGCCAGCAGTGTCCGGGGGGGGAATGAGCAGTTCTTC.

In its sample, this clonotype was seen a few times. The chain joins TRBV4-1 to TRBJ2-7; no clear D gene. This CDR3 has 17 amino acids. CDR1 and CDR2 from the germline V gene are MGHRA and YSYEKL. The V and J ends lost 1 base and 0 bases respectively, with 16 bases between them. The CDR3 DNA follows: TGCGCCAGCAGCCAAGGCCCCACCAGTTCTAGCTCCTACGAGCAGTACTTC. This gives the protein CASSQGPTSSSSYEQYF.

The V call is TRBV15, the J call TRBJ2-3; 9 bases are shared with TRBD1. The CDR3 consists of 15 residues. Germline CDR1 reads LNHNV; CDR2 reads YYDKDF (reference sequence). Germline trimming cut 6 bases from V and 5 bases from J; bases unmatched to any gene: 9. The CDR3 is CATSFRDREKDTQYF. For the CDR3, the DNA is TGTGCCACCAGTTTCCGGGACAGGGAAAAAGATACGCAGTATTTT.

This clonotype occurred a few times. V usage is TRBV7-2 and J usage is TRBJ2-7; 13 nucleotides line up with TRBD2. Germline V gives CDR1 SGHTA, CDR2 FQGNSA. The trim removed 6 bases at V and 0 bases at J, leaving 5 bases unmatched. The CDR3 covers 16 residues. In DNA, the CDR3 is TGTGCCAGCAGTTCCACTAGCGGGGGGGGCTCCTACGAGCAGTACTTC. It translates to CASSSTSGGGSYEQYF.

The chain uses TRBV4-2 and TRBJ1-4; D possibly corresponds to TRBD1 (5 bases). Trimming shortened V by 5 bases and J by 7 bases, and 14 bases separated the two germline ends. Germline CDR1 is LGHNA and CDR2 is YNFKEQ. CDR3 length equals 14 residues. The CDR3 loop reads CASSIYDSSEKLFF. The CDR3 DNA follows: TGTGCCAGCAGCATTTATGACAGCTCTGAAAAACTGTTTTTT.